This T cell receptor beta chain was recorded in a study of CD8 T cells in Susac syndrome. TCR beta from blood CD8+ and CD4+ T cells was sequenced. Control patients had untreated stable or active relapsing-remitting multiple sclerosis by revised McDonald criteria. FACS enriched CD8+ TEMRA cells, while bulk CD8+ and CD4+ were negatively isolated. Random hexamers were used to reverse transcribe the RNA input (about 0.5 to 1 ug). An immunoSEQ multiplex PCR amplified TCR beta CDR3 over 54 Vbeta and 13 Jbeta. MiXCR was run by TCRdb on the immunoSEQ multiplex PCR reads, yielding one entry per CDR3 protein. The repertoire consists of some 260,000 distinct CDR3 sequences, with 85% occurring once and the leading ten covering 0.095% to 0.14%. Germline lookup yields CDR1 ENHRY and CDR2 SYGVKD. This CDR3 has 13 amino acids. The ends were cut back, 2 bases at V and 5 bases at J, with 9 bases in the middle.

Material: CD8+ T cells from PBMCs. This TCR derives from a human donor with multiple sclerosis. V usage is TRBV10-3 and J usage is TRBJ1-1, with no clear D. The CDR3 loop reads CAISEGKRTEAFF. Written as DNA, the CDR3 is TGTGCCATCAGTGAGGGTAAGAGGACTGAAGCTTTCTTT.